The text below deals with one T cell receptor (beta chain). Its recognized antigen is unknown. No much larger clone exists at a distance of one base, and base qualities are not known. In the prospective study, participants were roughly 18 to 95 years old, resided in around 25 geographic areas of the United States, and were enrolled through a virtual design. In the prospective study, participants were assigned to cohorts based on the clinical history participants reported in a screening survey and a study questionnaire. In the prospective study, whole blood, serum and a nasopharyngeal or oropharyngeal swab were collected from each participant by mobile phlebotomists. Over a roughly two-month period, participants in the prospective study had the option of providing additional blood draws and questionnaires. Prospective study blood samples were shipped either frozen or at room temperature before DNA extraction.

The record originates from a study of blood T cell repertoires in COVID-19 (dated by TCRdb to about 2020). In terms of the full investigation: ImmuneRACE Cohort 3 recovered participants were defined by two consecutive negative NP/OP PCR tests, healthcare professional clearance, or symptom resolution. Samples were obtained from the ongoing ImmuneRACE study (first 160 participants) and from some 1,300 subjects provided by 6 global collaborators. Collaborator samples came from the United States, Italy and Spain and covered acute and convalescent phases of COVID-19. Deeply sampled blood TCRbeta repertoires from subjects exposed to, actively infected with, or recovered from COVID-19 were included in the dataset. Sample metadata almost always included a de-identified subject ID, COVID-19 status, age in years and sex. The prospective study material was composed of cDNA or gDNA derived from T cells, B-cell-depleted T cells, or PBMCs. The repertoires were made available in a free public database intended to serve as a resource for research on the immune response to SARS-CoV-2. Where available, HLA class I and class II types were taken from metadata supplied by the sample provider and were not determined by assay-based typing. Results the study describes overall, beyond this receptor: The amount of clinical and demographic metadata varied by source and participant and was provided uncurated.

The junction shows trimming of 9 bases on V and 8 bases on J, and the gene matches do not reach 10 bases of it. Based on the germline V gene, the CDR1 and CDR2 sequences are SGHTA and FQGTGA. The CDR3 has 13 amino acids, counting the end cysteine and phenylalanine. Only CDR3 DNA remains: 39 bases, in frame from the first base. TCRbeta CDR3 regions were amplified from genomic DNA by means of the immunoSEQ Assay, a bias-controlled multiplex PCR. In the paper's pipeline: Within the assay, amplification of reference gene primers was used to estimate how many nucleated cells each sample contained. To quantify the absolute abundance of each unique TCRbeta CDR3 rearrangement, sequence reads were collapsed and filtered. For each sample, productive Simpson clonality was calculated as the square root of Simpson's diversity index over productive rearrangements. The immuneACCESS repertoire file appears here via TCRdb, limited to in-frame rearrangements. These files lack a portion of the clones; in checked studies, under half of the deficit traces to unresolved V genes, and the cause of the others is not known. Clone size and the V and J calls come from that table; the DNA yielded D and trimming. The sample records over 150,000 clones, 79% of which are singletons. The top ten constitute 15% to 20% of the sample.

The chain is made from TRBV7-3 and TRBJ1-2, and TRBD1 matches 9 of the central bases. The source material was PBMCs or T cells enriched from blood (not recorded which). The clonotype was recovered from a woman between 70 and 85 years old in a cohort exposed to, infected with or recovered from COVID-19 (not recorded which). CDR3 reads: CASGPGQGIGYTF. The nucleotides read TGTGCCAGTGGACCGGGACAGGGAATCGGCTACACCTTC.